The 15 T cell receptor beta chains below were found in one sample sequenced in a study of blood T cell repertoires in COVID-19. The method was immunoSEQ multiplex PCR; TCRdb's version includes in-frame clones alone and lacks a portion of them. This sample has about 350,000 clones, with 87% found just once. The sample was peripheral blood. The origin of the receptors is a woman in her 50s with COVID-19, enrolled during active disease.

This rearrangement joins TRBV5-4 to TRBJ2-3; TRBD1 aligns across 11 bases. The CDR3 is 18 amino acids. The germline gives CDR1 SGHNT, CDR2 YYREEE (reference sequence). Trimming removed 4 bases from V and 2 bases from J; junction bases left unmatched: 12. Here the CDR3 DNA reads TGTGCCAGCAGCGGACAGGGGGCGGGGTGGGGATTCACAGATACGCAGTATTTT. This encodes CASSGQGAGWGFTDTQYF. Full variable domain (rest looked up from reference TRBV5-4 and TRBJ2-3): ETGVTQSPTHLIKTRGQQVTLRCSSQSGHNTVSWYQQALGQGPQFIFQYYREEENGRGNFPPRFSGLQFPNYSSELNVNALELDDSALYLCASSGQGAGWGFTDTQYFGPGTRLTVL.

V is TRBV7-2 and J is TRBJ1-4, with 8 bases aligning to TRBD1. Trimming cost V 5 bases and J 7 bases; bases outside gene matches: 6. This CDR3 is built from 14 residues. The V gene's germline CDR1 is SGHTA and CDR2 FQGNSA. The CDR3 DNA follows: TGTGCCAGCAGCCCCGGACAGGGCGGTGAAAAACTGTTTTTT. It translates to CASSPGQGGEKLFF.

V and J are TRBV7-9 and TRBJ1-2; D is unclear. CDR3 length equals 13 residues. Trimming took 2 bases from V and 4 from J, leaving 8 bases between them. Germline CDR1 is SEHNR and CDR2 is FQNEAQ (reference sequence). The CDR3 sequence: CASSLPHTYGYTF. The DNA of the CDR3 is TGTGCCAGCAGCTTACCGCACACCTATGGCTACACCTTC. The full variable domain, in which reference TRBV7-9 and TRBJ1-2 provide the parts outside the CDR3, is DTGVSQNPRHKITKRGQNVTFRCDPISEHNRLYWYRQTLGQGPEFLTYFQNEAQLEKSRLLSDRFSAERPKGSFSTLEIQRTEQGDSAMYLCASSLPHTYGYTFGSGTRLTVV.

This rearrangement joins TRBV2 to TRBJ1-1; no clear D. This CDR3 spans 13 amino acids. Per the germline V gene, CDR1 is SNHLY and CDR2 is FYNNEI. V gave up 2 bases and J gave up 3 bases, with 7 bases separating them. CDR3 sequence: CASSEQTYTEAFF. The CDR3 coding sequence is TGTGCCAGCAGTGAACAGACTTACACTGAAGCTTTCTTT.

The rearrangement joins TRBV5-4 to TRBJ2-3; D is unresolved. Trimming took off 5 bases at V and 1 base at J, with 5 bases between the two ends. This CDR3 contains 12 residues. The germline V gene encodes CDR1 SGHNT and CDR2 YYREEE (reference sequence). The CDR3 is CASRAGTDTQYF. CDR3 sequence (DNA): TGTGCCAGCAGGGCCGGCACAGATACGCAGTATTTT.

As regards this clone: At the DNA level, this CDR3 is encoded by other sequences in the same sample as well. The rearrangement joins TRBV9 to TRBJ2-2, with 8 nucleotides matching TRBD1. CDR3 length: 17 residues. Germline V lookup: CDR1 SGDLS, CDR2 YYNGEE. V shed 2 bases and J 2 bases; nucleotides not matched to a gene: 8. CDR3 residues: CASSVSSGTGNTGELFF. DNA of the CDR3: TGTGCCAGCAGCGTCTCTTCCGGGACAGGAAACACCGGGGAGCTGTTTTTT.

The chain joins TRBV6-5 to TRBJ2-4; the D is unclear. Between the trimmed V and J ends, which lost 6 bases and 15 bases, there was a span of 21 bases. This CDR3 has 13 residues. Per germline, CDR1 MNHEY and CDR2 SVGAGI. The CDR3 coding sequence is TGTGCCAGCAGAGTCTCAGGATGGCTGCCGCCGTACTTC. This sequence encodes CASRVSGWLPPYF.

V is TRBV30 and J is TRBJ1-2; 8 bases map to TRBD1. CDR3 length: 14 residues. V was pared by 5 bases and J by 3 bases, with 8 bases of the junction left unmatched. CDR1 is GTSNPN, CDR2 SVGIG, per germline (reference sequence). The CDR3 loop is CAWQDREKHYGYTF. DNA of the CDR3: TGTGCCTGGCAGGACAGGGAGAAGCACTATGGCTACACCTTC.

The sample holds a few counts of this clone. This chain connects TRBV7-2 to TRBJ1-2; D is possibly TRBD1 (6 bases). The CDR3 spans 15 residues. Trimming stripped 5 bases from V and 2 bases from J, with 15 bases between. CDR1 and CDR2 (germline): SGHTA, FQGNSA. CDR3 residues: CASSLDPQGNYGYTF. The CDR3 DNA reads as TGTGCCAGCAGCCTGGACCCTCAGGGGAACTATGGCTACACCTTC. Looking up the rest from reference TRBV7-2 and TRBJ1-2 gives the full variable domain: GAGVSQSPSNKVTEKGKDVELRCDPISGHTALYWYRQSLGQGLEFLIYFQGNSAPDKSGLPSDRFSAERTGGSVSTLTIQRTQQEDSAVYLCASSLDPQGNYGYTFGSGTRLTVV.

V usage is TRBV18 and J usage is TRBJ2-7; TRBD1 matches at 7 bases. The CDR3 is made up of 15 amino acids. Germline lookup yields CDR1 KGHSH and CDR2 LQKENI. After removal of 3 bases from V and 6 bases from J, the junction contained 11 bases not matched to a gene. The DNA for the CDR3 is TGTGCCAGCTCACCGGGGAACAGGGGACCCGCCGAGCAGTACTTC. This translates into CASSPGNRGPAEQYF.

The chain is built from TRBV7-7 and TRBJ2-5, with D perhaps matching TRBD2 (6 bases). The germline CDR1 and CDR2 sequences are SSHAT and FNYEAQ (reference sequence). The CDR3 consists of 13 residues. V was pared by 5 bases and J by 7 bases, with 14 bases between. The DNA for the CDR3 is TGTGCCAGCAGCCCGGACTATGGAGGGACCCAGTACTTC. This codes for CASSPDYGGTQYF. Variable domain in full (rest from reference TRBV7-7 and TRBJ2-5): GAGVSQSPRYKVTKRGQDVTLRCDPISSHATLYWYQQALGQGPEFLTYFNYEAQPDKSGLPSDRFSAERPEGSISTLTIQRTEQRDSAMYRCASSPDYGGTQYFGPGTRLLVL.

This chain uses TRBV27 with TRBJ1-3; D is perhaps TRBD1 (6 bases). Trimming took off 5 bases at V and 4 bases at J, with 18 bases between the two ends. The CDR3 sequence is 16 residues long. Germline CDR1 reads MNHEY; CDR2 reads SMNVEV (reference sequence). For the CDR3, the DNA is TGTGCCAGCAGTCTAACAGGGATGTTACTCGGAAACACCATATATTTT. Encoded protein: CASSLTGMLLGNTIYF.

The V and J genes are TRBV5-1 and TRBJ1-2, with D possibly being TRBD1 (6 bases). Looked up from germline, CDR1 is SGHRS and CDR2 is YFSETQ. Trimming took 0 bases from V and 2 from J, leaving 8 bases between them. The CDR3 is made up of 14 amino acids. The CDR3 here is CASSLGTANYGYTF. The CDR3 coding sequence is TGCGCCAGCAGCTTGGGGACAGCCAACTATGGCTACACCTTC.

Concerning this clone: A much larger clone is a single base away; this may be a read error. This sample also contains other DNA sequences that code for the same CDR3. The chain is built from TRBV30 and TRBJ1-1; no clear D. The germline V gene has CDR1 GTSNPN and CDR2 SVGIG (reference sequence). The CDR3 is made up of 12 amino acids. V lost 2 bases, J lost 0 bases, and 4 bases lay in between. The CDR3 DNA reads TGTGCCTGGAGTCAGATGAACACTGAAGCTTTCTTT. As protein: CAWSQMNTEAFF.

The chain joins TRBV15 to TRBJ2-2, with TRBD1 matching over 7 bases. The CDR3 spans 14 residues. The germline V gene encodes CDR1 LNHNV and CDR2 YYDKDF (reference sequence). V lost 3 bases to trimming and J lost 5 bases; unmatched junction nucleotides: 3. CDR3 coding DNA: TGTGCCACCAGCAGGGGACAGAAGACCGGGGAGCTGTTTTTT. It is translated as CATSRGQKTGELFF.